Described below is a single TCR beta chain sequence and its context. Assay: immunoSEQ multiplex PCR; the TCRdb copy retains only in-frame clones and omits some. This sample yields 260,000 or so clones, of which roughly 85% are seen a single time; 2% to 3% belongs to the top ten. The recovered donors of Cohort 3 showed two negative PCRs, clearance, or symptom resolution. Trimming pared 0 bases from V and 4 bases from J, leaving 16 bases between. The CDR3 has 16 residues. Germline V gene lookup returns CDR1 SGHDT and CDR2 YYEEEE. This entry comes from a study of blood T cell repertoires in COVID-19. Turning to the study itself: Sources were T cells, B-cell-depleted T cells, or PBMCs; the material itself was cDNA or gDNA.

The TCR comes from a woman aged 45-59 years who had recovered from COVID-19. This chain uses TRBV5-6 with TRBJ1-2; D perhaps matches TRBD1 (5 bases). The sequenced sample was PBMCs or T cells enriched from blood (not recorded which). DNA for the CDR3: TGTGCCAGCAGCTTGGCCTCAGGTTGGCAGGGCTATGGCTACACCTTC. It specifies CASSLASGWQGYGYTF.